These 25 T cell receptor beta chains were sequenced from one sample in a study of T cells in localized non-small cell lung cancer. Some clones are missing from TCRdb's copy, which holds only in-frame ones; the method was immunoSEQ multiplex PCR. The sample records approximately 10,000 clones, 90% being singletons. Here the sequenced sample was peripheral blood, taken before any cancer treatment. Every receptor here comes from a male donor aged 60 or over with stage III lung adenocarcinoma.

This chain links TRBV25-1 with TRBJ1-1; D uncertain. CDR1 and CDR2 (germline): MGHDK, SYGVNS. CDR3 length equals 15 residues. The ends were cut back, 3 bases at V and 3 bases at J, with 14 bases in the middle. Here the CDR3 DNA reads TGTGCCAGCAGTGATCCAGGCCGTGGATACACTGAAGCTTTCTTT. Its translation is CASSDPGRGYTEAFF. The full variable domain, completed using reference TRBV25-1 and TRBJ1-1, is EADIYQTPRYLVIGTGKKITLECSQTMGHDKMYWYQQDPGMELHLIHYSYGVNSTEKGDLSSESTVSRIRTEHFPLTLESARPSHTSQYLCASSDPGRGYTEAFFGQGTRLTVV.

The chain carries TRBV6-1 and TRBJ1-2; D is unresolved. Trimming pared 5 bases from V and 6 bases from J, leaving 10 bases between. The CDR3 is 12 residues long. The germline V gene encodes CDR1 MNHNS and CDR2 SASEGT. The CDR3 spells CASSPRPDGYTF. CDR3 nucleotides: TGTGCCAGCAGTCCTCGTCCAGATGGCTACACCTTC.

This sequence joins TRBV15 and TRBJ2-3; 9 positions agree with TRBD1. The CDR3 has 19 amino acids. Per germline, CDR1 LNHNV and CDR2 YYDKDF (reference sequence). V was clipped by 1 base and J by 3 bases; unmatched bases: 14. CDR3 nucleotide sequence: TGTGCCACCAGCAGAGCTACAGGGGGCGCCCCGAGGGGAACAGATACGCAGTATTTT. Its translation: CATSRATGGAPRGTDTQYF. The full variable domain, its missing parts supplied by reference TRBV15 and TRBJ2-3, is DAMVIQNPRYQVTQFGKPVTLSCSQTLNHNVMYWYQQKSSQAPKLLFHYYDKDFNNEADTPDNFQSRRPNTSFCFLDIRSPGLGDTAMYLCATSRATGGAPRGTDTQYFGPGTRLTVL.

The genes are TRBV30 and TRBJ1-5; perhaps TRBD1 as D (6 bases). CDR1 and CDR2 from the germline V gene are GTSNPN and SVGIG (reference sequence). This CDR3 has 13 amino acids. Between the trimmed V and J ends, which lost 4 bases and 7 bases, there was a span of 14 bases. CDR3 protein: CAWTRGAGQPQHF. CDR3 in DNA: TGTGCCTGGACGCGGGGGGCTGGGCAGCCCCAGCATTTT.

The chain couples TRBV5-1 to TRBJ1-3; the D is unclear. Germline CDR1 reads SGHRS; CDR2 reads YFSETQ. Trimming removed 0 bases from V and 0 bases from J, with 4 bases in between. This CDR3 contains 14 residues. The CDR3 nucleotides are TGCGCCAGCAGCTTGGATAGCTCTGGAAACACCATATATTTT. As protein: CASSLDSSGNTIYF.

V is TRBV4-3 and J is TRBJ2-7, with D unresolved. Germline lookup yields CDR1 LGHNA and CDR2 YSLEER. The CDR3 runs 14 residues. Trimming left V 0 bases short and J 3 bases short, with 9 bases between. CDR3 in amino acids: CASSQEWGNYEQYF. The CDR3 nucleotides read TGCGCCAGCAGCCAAGAATGGGGTAACTACGAGCAGTACTTC.

This sequence joins TRBV6-1 and TRBJ2-7, with D perhaps assigned TRBD1 or TRBD2 (6 bases each). This CDR3 spans 14 amino acids. Germline V gene data show CDR1 as MNHNS and CDR2 as SASEGT. The ends were cut back, 6 bases at V and 3 bases at J, with 15 bases in the middle. The CDR3 nucleotides read TGTGCCAGCAGCTTAAGGAGGGGGGTCTACGAGCAGTACTTC. This codes for CASSLRRGVYEQYF.

This sequence joins TRBV11-3 and TRBJ2-3, with D maybe TRBD1 (5 bases). Trimming removed 4 bases at V and 1 base at J, with 15 bases between. Germline values: CDR1 SGHNT, CDR2 YENEEA. CDR3 length equals 16 residues. The CDR3 region is CASSYGQGMGTDTQYF. CDR3 DNA sequence: TGTGCCAGCAGCTATGGGCAGGGAATGGGCACAGATACGCAGTATTTT. The whole variable domain, filled in from reference TRBV11-3 and TRBJ2-3, reads EAGVVQSPRYKIIEKKQPVAFWCNPISGHNTLYWYLQNLGQGPELLIRYENEEAVDDSQLPKDRFSAERLKGVDSTLKIQPAELGDSAVYLCASSYGQGMGTDTQYFGPGTRLTVL.

The chain links TRBV28 to TRBJ2-5; 10 nucleotides line up with TRBD1. The CDR3 loop spans 16 amino acids. The trim removed 6 bases at V and 3 bases at J, leaving 10 bases unmatched. CDR1 is MDHEN and CDR2 is SYDVKM in the germline V gene. The CDR3 DNA reads TGTGCCAGCAGCCTGTGGGACAGGGGCTTCAAAGAGACCCAGTACTTC. Protein product: CASSLWDRGFKETQYF.

V and J are TRBV5-1 and TRBJ1-1; D call uncertain. The CDR3 loop spans 12 amino acids. Germline loops: CDR1 SGHRS, CDR2 YFSETQ. V was cut by 4 bases and J by 7 bases, with 11 bases left in between. CDR3: CASSPMGDEAFF. CDR3 DNA: TGCGCCAGCAGCCCCATGGGAGATGAAGCTTTCTTT.

The gene calls are TRBV6-5 and TRBJ1-1; weak D call: TRBD1 (5 bases). Germline loops: CDR1 MNHEY, CDR2 SVGAGI. The CDR3 is 15 amino acids. Between the trimmed V and J ends, which lost 7 bases and 9 bases, there was a span of 24 bases. In DNA form, the CDR3 reads TGTGCCAGCACCCTCTTTTATGGGGATCGGGGGAAAGCTTTCTTT. Amino acids: CASTLFYGDRGKAFF.

This chain uses TRBV15 with TRBJ2-3; TRBD1 matches 8 bases. The CDR3 has 17 amino acids. Germline loops: CDR1 LNHNV, CDR2 YYDKDF (reference sequence). The ends lost 3 bases at V and 0 bases at J; junction bases unmatched: 8. CDR3 region: CATSSQLTGASTDTQYF. Here the CDR3 DNA reads TGTGCCACCAGCAGTCAGCTGACAGGGGCTAGCACAGATACGCAGTATTTT. The variable domain in full, with the rest retrieved from reference TRBV15 and TRBJ2-3, is DAMVIQNPRYQVTQFGKPVTLSCSQTLNHNVMYWYQQKSSQAPKLLFHYYDKDFNNEADTPDNFQSRRPNTSFCFLDIRSPGLGDTAMYLCATSSQLTGASTDTQYFGPGTRLTVL.

This chain uses TRBV5-1 with TRBJ2-1; perhaps TRBD2 as D (6 bases). V was cut by 0 bases and J by 8 bases, with 12 bases left in between. Germline V lookup: CDR1 SGHRS, CDR2 YFSETQ. The CDR3 extends over 14 amino acids. CDR3 sequence (DNA): TGCGCCAGCAGCTTGGACGGGAGAGCTGATGAGCAGTTCTTC. This translates into CASSLDGRADEQFF.

V is TRBV29-1 and J is TRBJ2-5; D tentatively fits TRBD1 or TRBD2 (5 bases each). The V end lost 5 bases, the J end lost 1 base, and 11 bases lay between the germline ends. The CDR3 sequence is 13 residues long. CDR1 SQVTM and CDR2 ANQGSEA come from the germline V gene. The DNA of the CDR3 is TGCAGCGTTCGCCGGGACGGCCAAGAGACCCAGTACTTC. Translation: CSVRRDGQETQYF.

The chain combines TRBV6-5 with TRBJ2-3, with D tentatively TRBD2 (6 bases). The CDR3 length is 15 residues. Trimming removed 7 bases from V and 0 bases from J, with 14 bases in between. Looked up from germline, CDR1 is MNHEY and CDR2 is SVGAGI. The CDR3 DNA reads as TGTGCCAGCATCCAGACTAGATCTAGCACAGATACGCAGTATTTT. Its translation is CASIQTRSSTDTQYF.

The genes are TRBV6-1 and TRBJ2-5; 9 bases agree with TRBD1. V shed 7 bases, J shed 5 bases, and the junction held 8 bases outside the gene matches. The CDR3 is 14 amino acids. The germline V gene has CDR1 MNHNS and CDR2 SASEGT. The CDR3 loop reads CASNLDRGSETQYF. As DNA, the CDR3 is TGTGCCAGCAACCTCGACAGGGGGAGCGAGACCCAGTACTTC.

The chain combines TRBV18 with TRBJ2-2; D is possibly TRBD1 (7 bases). This CDR3 has 15 amino acids. Trimming removed 2 bases from V and 4 bases from J, with 11 bases in between. Germline V lookup: CDR1 KGHSH, CDR2 LQKENI. CDR3 sequence reads: CASSPDQGGTGELFF. The CDR3 nucleotides are TGTGCCAGCTCACCAGATCAGGGGGGCACCGGGGAGCTGTTTTTT.

The chain is built from TRBV6-5 and TRBJ2-1; D might be TRBD1 (5 bases). This CDR3 is built from 14 residues. CDR1 and CDR2 from the germline V gene are MNHEY and SVGAGI. Trimming stripped 0 bases from V and 4 bases from J, with 7 bases between. CDR3 region: CASSYSRQYNEQFF. CDR3 in DNA: TGTGCCAGCAGTTACTCAAGACAGTACAATGAGCAGTTCTTC.

The rearrangement joins TRBV6-1 to TRBJ2-7; D is unclear. The V and J ends lost 6 bases and 3 bases respectively, with 12 bases between them. CDR1 MNHNS and CDR2 SASEGT come from the germline V gene. CDR3 length: 13 amino acids. The CDR3 region is CASSPIGDYEQYF. Here the CDR3 DNA reads TGTGCCAGCAGCCCTATAGGTGACTACGAGCAGTACTTC.

This chain links TRBV10-1 with TRBJ2-2; D gene unclear. The V end was cut by 5 bases, the J end by 0 bases, with 10 bases between. There are 15 residues in the CDR3. Germline V gives CDR1 WNHNN, CDR2 SYGVQD (reference sequence). The CDR3 DNA is TGCGCCAGCAGTTTAGGCCGGTCGAACACCGGGGAGCTGTTTTTT. Its translation: CASSLGRSNTGELFF.

The chain links TRBV25-1 to TRBJ1-2; maybe TRBD1 (5 bases). Germline values: CDR1 MGHDK, CDR2 SYGVNS. The CDR3 is 12 residues long. V lost 5 bases, J lost 5 bases, and 9 bases lay in between. CDR3 nucleotide sequence: TGTGCCAGCAGTACAACAGGATATGGCTACACCTTC. Amino acid sequence: CASSTTGYGYTF.

The chain joins TRBV6-6 to TRBJ2-7; 9 nucleotides agree with TRBD1. Germline CDR1 MNHNY, CDR2 SVGAGI (reference sequence). The V and J ends lost 7 bases and 6 bases, in that order; junction bases with no gene match: 7. The CDR3 runs to 13 residues. The CDR3 loop reads CASNRDRVSEQYF. CDR3 coding DNA: TGTGCCAGCAACCGGGACAGGGTATCCGAGCAGTACTTC.

The chain couples TRBV5-5 to TRBJ2-2; D remains unclear. Looked up from germline, CDR1 is SGHKS and CDR2 is YYEKEE (reference sequence). This CDR3 has 17 amino acids. Trimming took 4 bases from V and 1 from J, leaving 17 bases between them. In DNA form, the CDR3 reads TGTGCCAGCAGCAAGGCGGCCGTGCTGGGGAACACCGGGGAGCTGTTTTTT. Protein product: CASSKAAVLGNTGELFF. The full variable domain, in which reference TRBV5-5 and TRBJ2-2 provide the parts outside the CDR3, is DAGVTQSPTHLIKTRGQQVTLRCSPISGHKSVSWYQQVLGQGPQFIFQYYEKEERGRGNFPDRFSARQFPNYSSELNVNALLLGDSALYLCASSKAAVLGNTGELFFGEGSRLTVL.

The chain has TRBV6-1 and TRBJ2-2; perhaps TRBD2 as D (6 bases). This CDR3 comprises 15 residues. V was clipped by 6 bases and J by 6 bases, with 17 bases between them. Germline loops: CDR1 MNHNS, CDR2 SASEGT. The DNA for the CDR3 is TGTGCCAGCAGCCCCGGAGGGGAAGTCCCCGGGGAGCTGTTTTTT. Protein product: CASSPGGEVPGELFF.

The V gene is TRBV19, the J gene TRBJ2-3; D is ambiguous. This CDR3 contains 14 residues. Trimming shortened V by 1 base and J by 5 bases, and 10 bases separated the two germline ends. CDR1 is LNHDA, CDR2 SQIVND, per germline (reference sequence). The CDR3 spells CASSIGLVGDTQYF. CDR3 sequence (DNA): TGTGCCAGTAGTATAGGGCTAGTTGGAGATACGCAGTATTTT.